A selection of T cell receptor beta chains follows, all from one sample in a study of control samples from healthy donors and cancer patients. Repertoires were generated with immunoSEQ multiplex PCR, while TCRdb's copy carries only in-frame clones and drops some. The table has about 130,000 clones, 80% to 95% seen once. Sequences were obtained from PBMCs. These TCRs come from a man older than 75 with head and neck cancer. Both conserved end residues are part of each CDR3. Each record gives: J gene, V gene, clone size, D gene, CDR3 DNA, CDR3 protein. A D gene is named only where the DNA matches it firmly. For some rows the clone size is stated as once, few or many, or as a class when expanded; others skip it.

J gene: TRBJ2-7; V gene: TRBV25-1; clone size: -; D gene: -; CDR3 DNA: TGTGCCAGCAGTGAGGGTCGGGGGAGACTAACCTACGAGCAGTACTTC; CDR3 protein: CASSEGRGRLTYEQYF
J gene: TRBJ1-5; V gene: TRBV5-1; clone size: -; D gene: TRBD1; CDR3 DNA: TGCGCCAGCAGCTTCGAAGGGGGCCAGCCCCAGCATTTT; CDR3 protein: CASSFEGGQPQHF
J gene: TRBJ2-1; V gene: TRBV4-1; clone size: -; D gene: -; CDR3 DNA: TGCGCCAGCAGCCAAGTGAGATACAATGAGCAGTTCTTC; CDR3 protein: CASSQVRYNEQFF
J gene: TRBJ1-6; V gene: TRBV6-6; clone size: -; D gene: TRBD1; CDR3 DNA: TGTGCCAGCAGTTTCGACAGGGGAGGATCACCCCTCCACTTT; CDR3 protein: CASSFDRGGSPLHF
J gene: TRBJ2-5; V gene: TRBV5-4; clone size: -; D gene: -; CDR3 DNA: TGTGCCAGCAGCTTGGAAACAGGGAGGCGTGAAGAGACCCAGTACTTC; CDR3 protein: CASSLETGRREETQYF
J gene: TRBJ1-5; V gene: TRBV9; clone size: -; D gene: -; CDR3 DNA: TGTGCCAGCAGCGTAGACGGACAGAGCAATCAGCCCCAGCATTTT; CDR3 protein: CASSVDGQSNQPQHF
J gene: TRBJ1-5; V gene: TRBV19; clone size: few; D gene: -; CDR3 DNA: TGTGCCAGTAGTATGGCAGGGAGGAATCAGCCCCAGCATTTT; CDR3 protein: CASSMAGRNQPQHF
J gene: TRBJ1-1; V gene: TRBV5-1; clone size: -; D gene: -; CDR3 DNA: TGCGCCAGCAGCCAGACCACGAACACTGAAGCTTTCTTT; CDR3 protein: CASSQTTNTEAFF
J gene: TRBJ2-3; V gene: TRBV6-5; clone size: -; D gene: TRBD2; CDR3 DNA: TGTGCCAGCAGGACTAGCGGGAGTCGGACAGATACGCAGTATTTT; CDR3 protein: CASRTSGSRTDTQYF
J gene: TRBJ1-1; V gene: TRBV2; clone size: -; D gene: TRBD1; CDR3 DNA: TGTGCCAGCAGGACAGGGTTTAACACTGAAGCTTTCTTT; CDR3 protein: CASRTGFNTEAFF
J gene: TRBJ1-1; V gene: TRBV6-5; clone size: -; D gene: -; CDR3 DNA: TGTGCCAGCAGTTACCCGGGGGGGACTGAAGCTTTCTTT; CDR3 protein: CASSYPGGTEAFF
J gene: TRBJ1-5; V gene: TRBV7-2; clone size: -; D gene: TRBD1; CDR3 DNA: TGTGCCAGCAGCTCTGACAGGGGACAGCCCCAGCATTTT; CDR3 protein: CASSSDRGQPQHF
J gene: TRBJ2-1; V gene: TRBV4-1; clone size: once; D gene: -; CDR3 DNA: TGCGCCAGCAGCCAGTACAATGAGCAGTTCTTC; CDR3 protein: CASSQYNEQFF
J gene: TRBJ2-2; V gene: TRBV18; clone size: -; D gene: TRBD2; CDR3 DNA: TGTGCCAGCTCGGGACTAGCGGGGAACACCGGGGAGCTGTTTTTT; CDR3 protein: CASSGLAGNTGELFF
J gene: TRBJ1-5; V gene: TRBV27; clone size: once; D gene: -; CDR3 DNA: TGTGCCACCCAGTTGACCCCGGGGCCGCATCAGCCCCAGCATTTT; CDR3 protein: CATQLTPGPHQPQHF
J gene: TRBJ2-1; V gene: TRBV6-6; clone size: -; D gene: TRBD2; CDR3 DNA: TGTGCCAGCAGTTACTCGCGTGGACTAGCGGGAAATGAGCAGTTCTTC; CDR3 protein: CASSYSRGLAGNEQFF
J gene: TRBJ2-2; V gene: TRBV5-1; clone size: -; D gene: -; CDR3 DNA: TGCGCCAGCAACGCGGACGGCACCGGGGAGCTGTTTTTT; CDR3 protein: CASNADGTGELFF
J gene: TRBJ2-7; V gene: TRBV7-2; clone size: -; D gene: TRBD2; CDR3 DNA: TGTGCCAGCAGCTTAGTGGCGGCGGGAGGGAACGAGCAGTACTTC; CDR3 protein: CASSLVAAGGNEQYF
J gene: TRBJ2-1; V gene: TRBV3-1/TRBV3-2; clone size: -; D gene: -; CDR3 DNA: TGTGCCAGCAGCCAAGATCTCGGAGAGCAGTTCTTC; CDR3 protein: CASSQDLGEQFF
J gene: TRBJ1-5; V gene: TRBV2; clone size: -; D gene: -; CDR3 DNA: TGTGCCAGCAGCCCCCAGGGAGGCAATCAGCCCCAGCATTTT; CDR3 protein: CASSPQGGNQPQHF
J gene: TRBJ2-5; V gene: TRBV7-7; clone size: -; D gene: TRBD1; CDR3 DNA: TGTGCCAGCAGCTTAAGACAGGGCCCACTCCAAGAGACCCAGTACTTC; CDR3 protein: CASSLRQGPLQETQYF
J gene: TRBJ2-7; V gene: TRBV6-5; clone size: -; D gene: -; CDR3 DNA: TGTGCCAGCAGCTACGGGACTTACGAGCAGTACTTC; CDR3 protein: CASSYGTYEQYF
J gene: TRBJ1-1; V gene: TRBV7-9; clone size: -; D gene: -; CDR3 DNA: TGTGCCAGCAGCTTCCGCGAAACTAAAGCTTTCTTT; CDR3 protein: CASSFRETKAFF
J gene: TRBJ1-3; V gene: TRBV4-1; clone size: -; D gene: TRBD1; CDR3 DNA: TGCGCCAGCAGCCAACGGGACAGGGTGGTTGGAAACACCATATATTTT; CDR3 protein: CASSQRDRVVGNTIYF
J gene: TRBJ2-3; V gene: TRBV5-5; clone size: -; D gene: TRBD1; CDR3 DNA: TGTGCCAGCAGCCAAATCAAGGGGGCGGGCACAGATACGCAGTATTTT; CDR3 protein: CASSQIKGAGTDTQYF
J gene: TRBJ1-4; V gene: TRBV6-4; clone size: -; D gene: -; CDR3 DNA: TGTGCCAGCAGTGATCCGGGGGCAACTAATGAAAAACTGTTTTTT; CDR3 protein: CASSDPGATNEKLFF
J gene: TRBJ1-4; V gene: TRBV6-5; clone size: -; D gene: -; CDR3 DNA: TGTGCCAGCAGGCCAACTAATGAAAAACTGTTTTTT; CDR3 protein: CASRPTNEKLFF
J gene: TRBJ1-3; V gene: TRBV5-1; clone size: -; D gene: -; CDR3 DNA: TGCGCCAGCAGCTTGGAGGGCTCTGGAAACACCATATATTTT; CDR3 protein: CASSLEGSGNTIYF
J gene: TRBJ2-3; V gene: TRBV6-2/TRBV6-3; clone size: -; D gene: -; CDR3 DNA: TGTGCCAGCAGTTACAGGGAACCCTCTACGCAGTATTTT; CDR3 protein: CASSYREPSTQYF
J gene: TRBJ2-6; V gene: TRBV4-1; clone size: once; D gene: -; CDR3 DNA: TGCGCCAGCAGCCAAGATCGGCGTTCTGGGGCCAACGTCCTGACTTTC; CDR3 protein: CASSQDRRSGANVLTF
J gene: TRBJ2-4; V gene: TRBV4-3; clone size: -; D gene: TRBD2; CDR3 DNA: TGCGCCAGCAGCCAAGATTCGGGACTAATAGCCAAAAACATTCAGTACTTC; CDR3 protein: CASSQDSGLIAKNIQYF
J gene: TRBJ1-5; V gene: TRBV18; clone size: once; D gene: TRBD1; CDR3 DNA: TGTGCCAGCTCACTAGGGACAGGGGATCAGCCCCAGCATTTT; CDR3 protein: CASSLGTGDQPQHF
J gene: TRBJ1-4; V gene: TRBV6-5; clone size: once; D gene: TRBD1; CDR3 DNA: TGTGCCAGCAGCGACCGGGAGGGACAGGGCCTGTTTTTT; CDR3 protein: CASSDREGQGLFF
J gene: TRBJ2-3; V gene: TRBV5-1; clone size: -; D gene: -; CDR3 DNA: TGCGCCACCAGTACTGGAGGGGCTGGCACAGATACGCAGTATTTT; CDR3 protein: CATSTGGAGTDTQYF
J gene: TRBJ2-5; V gene: TRBV5-5; clone size: once; D gene: -; CDR3 DNA: TGTGCCAGCAGCTTCCAGGGTGAGGTGGTCTTGGAGACCCAGTACTTC; CDR3 protein: CASSFQGEVVLETQYF
J gene: TRBJ2-7; V gene: TRBV7-2; clone size: -; D gene: -; CDR3 DNA: TGTGCCAGCAGCTCGAGATCCTCGGACGAGCAGTACTTC; CDR3 protein: CASSSRSSDEQYF
J gene: TRBJ1-5; V gene: TRBV7-9; clone size: once; D gene: -; CDR3 DNA: TGTGCCAGCAGCTTCGGCGGCGATCAGCCCCAGCATTTT; CDR3 protein: CASSFGGDQPQHF
J gene: TRBJ1-1; V gene: TRBV21-1; clone size: -; D gene: -; CDR3 DNA: TGTGCCAGCAGCATTAAGGCGGAGGGGGTAGCTTTCTTT; CDR3 protein: CASSIKAEGVAFF
J gene: TRBJ1-4; V gene: TRBV28; clone size: -; D gene: TRBD1; CDR3 DNA: TGTGCCAGCAGGCTACAGGGGGCCACTAATGAAAAACTGTTTTTT; CDR3 protein: CASRLQGATNEKLFF
J gene: TRBJ2-7; V gene: TRBV5-1; clone size: -; D gene: -; CDR3 DNA: TGCGCCAGCAGCTTGGGAAGGCAGGGTGTCGGCGAGCAGTACTTC; CDR3 protein: CASSLGRQGVGEQYF
J gene: TRBJ2-3; V gene: TRBV6-5; clone size: -; D gene: -; CDR3 DNA: TGTGCCAGCAGGTCTCCGGGCACAGATACGCAGTATTTT; CDR3 protein: CASRSPGTDTQYF
J gene: TRBJ2-3; V gene: TRBV6-5; clone size: -; D gene: TRBD2; CDR3 DNA: TGTGCCAGTTCGCCGGGACTAGCGAGGACAGATACGCAGTATTTT; CDR3 protein: CASSPGLARTDTQYF
J gene: TRBJ2-1; V gene: TRBV15; clone size: -; D gene: TRBD2; CDR3 DNA: TGTGCCACCAGCAGGGGGACTAGCGGGGGGGCTATGGATGAGCAGTTCTTC; CDR3 protein: CATSRGTSGGAMDEQFF
J gene: TRBJ2-2; V gene: TRBV19; clone size: -; D gene: TRBD2; CDR3 DNA: TGTGCCAGTAGTATAGGGACTAGCGGGAGTGTCACCGGGGAGCTGTTTTTT; CDR3 protein: CASSIGTSGSVTGELFF
J gene: TRBJ2-2; V gene: TRBV4-3; clone size: -; D gene: TRBD2; CDR3 DNA: TGCGCCAGCAGCCAAGATAAGCGGGAGAGACGAGGCGGGGAGCTGTTTTTT; CDR3 protein: CASSQDKRERRGGELFF
J gene: TRBJ2-7; V gene: TRBV5-1; clone size: -; D gene: -; CDR3 DNA: TGCGCCAGCAGCTTGGGTGGGACCTACGAGCAGTACTTC; CDR3 protein: CASSLGGTYEQYF
J gene: TRBJ1-2; V gene: TRBV30; clone size: -; D gene: TRBD1; CDR3 DNA: TGTGCCTGGAGTCGGACAGGGAGGAGTGGCTACACCTTC; CDR3 protein: CAWSRTGRSGYTF
J gene: TRBJ2-7; V gene: TRBV14; clone size: -; D gene: -; CDR3 DNA: TGTGCCAGCAGCCAAGCGCTCACGGTTTCCTACGAGCAGTACTTC; CDR3 protein: CASSQALTVSYEQYF
J gene: TRBJ2-2; V gene: TRBV19; clone size: -; D gene: -; CDR3 DNA: TGTGCCAGTAGACCCGGAACTGCGAACACCGGGGAGCTGTTTTTT; CDR3 protein: CASRPGTANTGELFF
J gene: TRBJ1-1; V gene: TRBV14; clone size: -; D gene: -; CDR3 DNA: TGTGCCAGCAGCGGACTAGGGCCGACGAACACTGAAGCTTTCTTT; CDR3 protein: CASSGLGPTNTEAFF
J gene: TRBJ2-1; V gene: TRBV4-1; clone size: -; D gene: -; CDR3 DNA: TGCGCCAGCAGCCAAGATCGGTTGGAAACACGTGAGTTCTTC; CDR3 protein: CASSQDRLETREFF
J gene: TRBJ2-1; V gene: TRBV10-2; clone size: -; D gene: TRBD2; CDR3 DNA: TGCGCCAGCAGACTAGCGGGGGTCAATGAGCAGTTCTTC; CDR3 protein: CASRLAGVNEQFF
J gene: TRBJ2-1; V gene: TRBV3-1/TRBV3-2; clone size: -; D gene: TRBD2; CDR3 DNA: TGTGCCAGCAGCCAAGTAGCGGGGGTTTACAATGAGCAGTTCTTC; CDR3 protein: CASSQVAGVYNEQFF
J gene: TRBJ2-5; V gene: TRBV20-1; clone size: -; D gene: TRBD1; CDR3 DNA: TGCAGTGCTAGCAGGGGGCAGGCCCAGTACTTC; CDR3 protein: CSASRGQAQYF
J gene: TRBJ1-3; V gene: TRBV9; clone size: -; D gene: -; CDR3 DNA: TGTGCCAGCAGCGTCCAGGGGACTGGAAACACCATATATTTT; CDR3 protein: CASSVQGTGNTIYF